These T cell receptor beta chains were read from a single sample in a study of shared clonotypes between healthy human individuals. Data came from immunoSEQ multiplex PCR; TCRdb stores just in-frame clones and leaves some out. The table lists millions of clones, about 95% of them singletons. Sequencing input: naive CD8+ T cells sorted from blood. All receptors derive from a man younger than 30 in good health. The CDR3 runs from the conserved cysteine through the conserved F or W. The D gene is left open where the match is weak. Clone size is given for some rows only: seen once, a few or many times, or a class if the clone is expanded.

D	length	V	size	J	CDR3	DNA
.	12	TRBV27	.	TRBJ2-1	CASSPDSSEQFF	TGTGCCAGCAGTCCTGACAGTTCCGAGCAGTTCTTC
TRBD1	14	TRBV29-1	.	TRBJ1-5	CSVRTGGRNQPQHF	TGCAGCGTTCGGACAGGGGGCAGGAATCAGCCCCAGCATTTT
.	16	TRBV28	.	TRBJ1-5	CASSSLLEIRVQPQHF	TGTGCCAGCAGCTCCCTCCTCGAGATCCGGGTTCAGCCCCAGCATTTT
.	13	TRBV6-1	.	TRBJ2-7	CASSEGIKGEQYF	TGTGCCAGCAGTGAAGGGATTAAGGGCGAGCAGTACTTC
TRBD2	16	TRBV4-3	.	TRBJ2-7	CASSQDSTSGSYEQYF	TGCGCCAGCAGCCAAGATTCTACTAGCGGGAGCTACGAGCAGTACTTC
TRBD1	14	TRBV5-4	.	TRBJ2-7	CASSSGQGALEQYF	TGTGCCAGCAGCTCTGGACAGGGGGCGTTAGAGCAGTACTTC
TRBD1	15	TRBV2	.	TRBJ1-2	CASEGPGQGLYGYTF	TGTGCCAGCGAGGGCCCGGGACAGGGCCTCTATGGCTACACCTTC
.	17	TRBV5-4	once	TRBJ2-6	CASSWERTLSGANVLTF	TGTGCCAGCAGCTGGGAGCGTACCCTCTCTGGGGCCAACGTCCTGACTTTC
TRBD2	14	TRBV5-6	.	TRBJ2-3	CASSSGGAGDTQYF	TGTGCCAGCAGTAGCGGGGGGGCCGGTGATACGCAGTATTTT
.	15	TRBV25-1	.	TRBJ2-5	CASSEFWQTQETQYF	TGTGCCAGCAGTGAATTTTGGCAGACCCAAGAGACCCAGTACTTC
.	14	TRBV4-1	.	TRBJ1-5	CASSQDTVDQPQHF	TGCGCCAGCAGCCAAGATACCGTTGATCAGCCCCAGCATTTT
TRBD2	16	TRBV5-6	.	TRBJ2-2	CASREGTSGSGGELFF	TGTGCCAGCAGAGAAGGGACTAGCGGGAGTGGCGGGGAGCTGTTTTTT
.	13	TRBV5-1	.	TRBJ2-1	CASSLEAGREQFF	TGCGCCAGCAGCTTGGAAGCAGGGAGAGAGCAGTTCTTC
TRBD2	15	TRBV28	.	TRBJ2-5	CASAPGRGAEETQYF	TGTGCCAGCGCCCCGGGGCGGGGGGCTGAAGAGACCCAGTACTTC
.	15	TRBV2	.	TRBJ1-2	CASSEVGAANYGYTF	TGTGCCAGCAGTGAAGTGGGGGCGGCTAACTATGGCTACACCTTC
TRBD1	15	TRBV27	once	TRBJ1-2	CASSQTGGSIYGYTF	TGTGCCAGCAGTCAAACAGGGGGATCGATCTATGGCTACACCTTC
.	14	TRBV11-2	.	TRBJ2-5	CASSLVGGGETQYF	TGTGCCAGCAGCTTAGTTGGGGGAGGAGAGACCCAGTACTTC
TRBD1	14	TRBV4-1	.	TRBJ2-7	CASSQTGGSYEQYF	TGCGCCAGCAGCCAGACAGGGGGTTCCTACGAGCAGTACTTC
.	16	TRBV5-6	.	TRBJ1-2	CASSVQETVYVYGYTF	TGTGCCAGCAGCGTACAAGAGACAGTTTACGTCTATGGCTACACCTTC
.	15	TRBV7-3	.	TRBJ2-3	CASSLTGVETDTQYF	TGTGCCAGCAGCTTGACGGGAGTGGAGACAGATACGCAGTATTTT
TRBD1	15	TRBV13	.	TRBJ1-1	CASSGGQTMNTEAFF	TGTGCCAGCAGCGGGGGACAGACCATGAACACTGAAGCTTTCTTT
.	15	TRBV5-5	.	TRBJ2-7	CASSLGVGLSYEQYF	TGTGCCAGCAGCTTAGGGGTCGGTTTGTCCTACGAGCAGTACTTC
.	14	TRBV5-1	.	TRBJ2-7	CASSLGSATYEQYF	TGCGCCAGCAGCTTGGGATCGGCTACCTACGAGCAGTACTTC
.	14	TRBV9	.	TRBJ1-1	CASSASGGSTEAFF	TGTGCCAGCAGCGCCTCGGGGGGGAGCACTGAAGCTTTCTTT
.	16	TRBV5-1	.	TRBJ2-2	CASSLYGGENTGELFF	TGCGCCAGCAGCTTGTATGGGGGCGAGAACACCGGGGAGCTGTTTTTT
TRBD1	12	TRBV5-4	.	TRBJ2-1	CASSLGGGEQFF	TGTGCCAGCAGCCTAGGGGGCGGTGAGCAGTTCTTC
.	13	TRBV5-6	.	TRBJ2-7	CASSFKPSYEQYF	TGTGCCAGCAGCTTCAAACCCTCCTACGAGCAGTACTTC
.	15	TRBV27	once	TRBJ2-7	CASSPSSRGTYEQYF	TGTGCCAGCAGCCCTTCCTCTCGCGGGACCTACGAGCAGTACTTC
.	14	TRBV25-1	.	TRBJ2-1	CASSEQGGPDEQFF	TGTGCCAGCAGTGAACAGGGCGGTCCCGATGAGCAGTTCTTC
.	11	TRBV20-1	.	TRBJ2-1	CSARQGWEQFF	TGCAGTGCTAGACAGGGGTGGGAGCAGTTCTTC
.	12	TRBV27	.	TRBJ2-1	CASSAHLGEQFF	TGTGCCAGCAGTGCCCACCTAGGTGAGCAGTTCTTC
TRBD1	14	TRBV19	.	TRBJ2-7	CASSSQGARYEQYF	TGTGCCAGTAGCTCACAGGGGGCGAGGTACGAGCAGTACTTC
.	14	TRBV5-1	.	TRBJ2-7	CASSWGGGSYEQYF	TGCGCCAGCAGCTGGGGGGGCGGCTCCTACGAGCAGTACTTC
TRBD2	13	TRBV27	.	TRBJ2-1	CATVAGGYNEQFF	TGTGCCACCGTAGCGGGAGGGTACAATGAGCAGTTCTTC
.	12	TRBV7-9	.	TRBJ2-3	CASSFRTDTQYF	TGTGCCAGCAGCTTTCGCACAGATACGCAGTATTTT
.	18	TRBV5-4	.	TRBJ2-7	CASSGYTKTAAQSYEQYF	TGTGCCAGCAGCGGATACACAAAGACGGCTGCCCAATCCTACGAGCAGTACTTC
.	12	TRBV5-1	.	TRBJ2-2	CASSSLTGELFF	TGCGCCAGCAGCTCTCTTACCGGGGAGCTGTTTTTT
TRBD1	15	TRBV27	.	TRBJ1-2	CASRLTGPPNYGYTF	TGTGCCAGCAGGCTGACAGGGCCGCCCAACTATGGCTACACCTTC
TRBD1	16	TRBV7-9	.	TRBJ2-2	CASSSGQAANTGELFF	TGTGCCAGCAGTTCCGGACAGGCAGCGAACACCGGGGAGCTGTTTTTT
TRBD1	13	TRBV7-2	.	TRBJ2-7	CASSTGQDYEQYF	TGTGCCAGCTCAACGGGACAGGACTACGAGCAGTACTTC
.	14	TRBV4-3	.	TRBJ2-7	CASSPGRNSYEQYF	TGCGCCAGCAGCCCGGGACGGAACTCCTACGAGCAGTACTTC
TRBD2	15	TRBV27	.	TRBJ2-1	CASNRLASFLNEQFF	TGTGCCAGCAACAGACTAGCCTCGTTTCTGAATGAGCAGTTCTTC
.	15	TRBV7-9	.	TRBJ2-7	CASSAIGSGSYEQYF	TGTGCCAGCAGCGCAATCGGATCCGGTTCCTACGAGCAGTACTTC
.	12	TRBV5-4	.	TRBJ2-7	CASSLEGGEQYF	TGTGCCAGCAGTCTGGAGGGGGGTGAGCAGTACTTC